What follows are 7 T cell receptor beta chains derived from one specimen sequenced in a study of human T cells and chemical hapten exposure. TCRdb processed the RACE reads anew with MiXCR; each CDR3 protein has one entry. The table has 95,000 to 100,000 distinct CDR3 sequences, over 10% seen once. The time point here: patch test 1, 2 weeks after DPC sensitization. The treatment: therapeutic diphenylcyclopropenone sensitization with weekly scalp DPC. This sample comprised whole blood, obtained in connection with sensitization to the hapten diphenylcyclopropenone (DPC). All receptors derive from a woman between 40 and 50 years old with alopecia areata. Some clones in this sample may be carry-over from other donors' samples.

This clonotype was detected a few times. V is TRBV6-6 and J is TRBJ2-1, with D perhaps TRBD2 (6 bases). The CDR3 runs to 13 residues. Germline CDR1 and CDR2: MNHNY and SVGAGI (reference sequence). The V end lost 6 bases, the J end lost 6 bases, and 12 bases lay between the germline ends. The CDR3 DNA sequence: TGTGCCAGCAGGCGGAGGGGCTCCAATGAGCAGTTCTTC. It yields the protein CASRRRGSNEQFF.

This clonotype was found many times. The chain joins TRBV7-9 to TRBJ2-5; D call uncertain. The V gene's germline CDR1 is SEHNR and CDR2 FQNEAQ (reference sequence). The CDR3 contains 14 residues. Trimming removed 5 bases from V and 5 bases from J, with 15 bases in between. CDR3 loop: CASSRGSGPETQYF. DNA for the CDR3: TGTGCCAGCAGCCGAGGATCGGGTCCGGAGACCCAGTACTTC.

This CDR3 is CASSQSRTPQNIQYF. The CDR3 DNA sequence: TGTGCCAGCAGCCAATCAAGGACACCTCAAAACATTCAGTACTTC. The chain has TRBV16 and TRBJ2-4, with D perhaps TRBD1 (5 bases). V lost 0 bases and J 5 bases, leaving 11 bases between the germline ends. From germline, CDR1 is KGHSY and CDR2 FQNENV. This CDR3 has 15 residues.

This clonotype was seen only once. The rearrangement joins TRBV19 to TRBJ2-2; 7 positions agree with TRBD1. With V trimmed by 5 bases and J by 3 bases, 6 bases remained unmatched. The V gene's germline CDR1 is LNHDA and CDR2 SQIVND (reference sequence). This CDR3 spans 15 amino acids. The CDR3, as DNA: TGTGCCAGTAGTCCCCGGGACAGCCACACCGGGGAGCTGTTTTTT. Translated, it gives CASSPRDSHTGELFF.

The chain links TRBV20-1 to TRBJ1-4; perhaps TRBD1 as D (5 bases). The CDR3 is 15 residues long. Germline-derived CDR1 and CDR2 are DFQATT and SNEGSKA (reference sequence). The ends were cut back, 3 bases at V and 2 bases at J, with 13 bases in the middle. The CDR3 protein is CSASGQGFTNEKLFF. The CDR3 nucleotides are TGCAGTGCTAGTGGTCAGGGCTTCACTAATGAAAAACTGTTTTTT.

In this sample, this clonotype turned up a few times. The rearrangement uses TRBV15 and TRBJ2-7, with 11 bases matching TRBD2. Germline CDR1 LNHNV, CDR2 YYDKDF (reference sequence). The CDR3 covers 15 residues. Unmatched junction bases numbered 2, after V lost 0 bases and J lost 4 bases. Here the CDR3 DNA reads TGTGCCACCAGCAGAGATACTAGCGGGAGTTACGAGCAGTACTTC. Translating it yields CATSRDTSGSYEQYF.

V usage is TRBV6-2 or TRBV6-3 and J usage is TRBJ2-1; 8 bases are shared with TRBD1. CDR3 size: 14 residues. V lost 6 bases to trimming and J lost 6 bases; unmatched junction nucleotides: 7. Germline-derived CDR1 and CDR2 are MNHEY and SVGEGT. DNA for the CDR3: TGTGCCAGCAGCTCGGGACAGGAAAGCAATGAGCAGTTCTTC. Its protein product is CASSSGQESNEQFF.